These 5 T cell receptor beta chains came from one sample sequenced in a study of blood T cell repertoires in COVID-19. Profiled with immunoSEQ multiplex PCR; TCRdb holds only in-frame clones, not every one. This table has about 220,000 clones, 65% to 85% appearing once. Sequencing was carried out using peripheral blood. These receptor sequences come from a human donor in a cohort sampled during active COVID-19.

V usage is TRBV6-5 and J usage is TRBJ2-5, with 7 positions matching TRBD2. CDR1 is MNHEY and CDR2 is SVGAGI in the germline V gene. J lost 5 bases, V lost 6 bases, and 9 bases had no gene match. This CDR3 spans 14 amino acids. For the CDR3, the DNA is TGTGCCAGCAGCCGCGGGAGCTCGGGGGAGACCCAGTACTTC. This gives the protein CASSRGSSGETQYF.

V gene TRBV9 combines with J gene TRBJ1-2, with D perhaps matching TRBD1 (6 bases). The CDR3 runs 13 residues. With 4 bases removed from V and 8 bases from J, the gap between germline ends came to 15 bases. The germline V gene has CDR1 SGDLS and CDR2 YYNGEE. CDR3 protein: CASSPRQAEGYTF. CDR3 nucleotide sequence: TGTGCCAGCAGCCCACGACAGGCGGAGGGCTACACCTTC.

The chain recombines TRBV3-1 (or the pseudogene TRBV3-2) with TRBJ1-4, with 9 positions matching TRBD1. This CDR3 region has 15 residues. With V trimmed by 4 bases and J by 2 bases, 2 bases remained unmatched. CDR1 is LGHDT and CDR2 is YNNKEL in the germline V gene (reference sequence). The CDR3 DNA sequence: TGTGCCAGCAGCCCCACAGGGGGCACTAATGAAAAACTGTTTTTT. Translated: CASSPTGGTNEKLFF.

The gene calls are TRBV11-3 and TRBJ2-1; D ambiguous. The CDR3 totals 13 residues. Germline CDR1 SGHNT, CDR2 YENEEA. Trimming took off 5 bases at V and 7 bases at J, with 12 bases between the two ends. The CDR3 sequence: CASSSASVNEQFF. CDR3 DNA: TGTGCCAGCAGCAGCGCGAGCGTGAATGAGCAGTTCTTC. The variable domain in full, with the rest retrieved from reference TRBV11-3 and TRBJ2-1, is EAGVVQSPRYKIIEKKQPVAFWCNPISGHNTLYWYLQNLGQGPELLIRYENEEAVDDSQLPKDRFSAERLKGVDSTLKIQPAELGDSAVYLCASSSASVNEQFFGPGTRLTVL.

The sample holds a few counts of this clone. The chain joins TRBV5-4 to TRBJ1-6, with TRBD1 matching 7 bases. Germline assignment: CDR1 SGHNT and CDR2 YYREEE (reference sequence). The CDR3 loop spans 16 amino acids. The trim removed 4 bases at V and 5 bases at J, leaving 9 bases unmatched. CDR3 residues: CASSRIDRANNSPLHF. In DNA, the CDR3 is TGTGCCAGCAGCCGGATTGACAGGGCAAATAATTCACCCCTCCACTTT.